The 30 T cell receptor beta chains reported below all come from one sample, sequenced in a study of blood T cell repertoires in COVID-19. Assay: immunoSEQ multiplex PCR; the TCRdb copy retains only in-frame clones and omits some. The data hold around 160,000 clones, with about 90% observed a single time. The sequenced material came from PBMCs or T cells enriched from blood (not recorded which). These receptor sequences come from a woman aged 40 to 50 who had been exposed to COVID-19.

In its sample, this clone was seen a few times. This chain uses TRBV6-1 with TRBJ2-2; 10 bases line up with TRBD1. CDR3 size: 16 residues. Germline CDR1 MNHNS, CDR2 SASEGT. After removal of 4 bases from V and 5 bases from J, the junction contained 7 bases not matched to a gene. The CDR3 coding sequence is TGTGCCAGCAGTGCCCGGGACAGGGGAAGAACCGGGGAGCTGTTTTTT. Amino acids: CASSARDRGRTGELFF.

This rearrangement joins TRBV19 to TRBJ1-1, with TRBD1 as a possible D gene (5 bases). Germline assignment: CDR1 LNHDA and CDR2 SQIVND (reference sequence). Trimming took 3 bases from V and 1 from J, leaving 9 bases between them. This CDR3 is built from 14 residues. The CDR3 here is CASSIGHTNTEAFF. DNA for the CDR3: TGTGCCAGTAGTATTGGACATACGAACACTGAAGCTTTCTTT.

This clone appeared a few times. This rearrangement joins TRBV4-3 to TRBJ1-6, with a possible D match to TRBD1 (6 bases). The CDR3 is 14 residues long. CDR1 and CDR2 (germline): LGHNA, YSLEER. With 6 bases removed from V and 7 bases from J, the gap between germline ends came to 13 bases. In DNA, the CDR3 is TGCGCCAGCAGAACCCGGGACAAAAATTCACCCCTCCACTTT. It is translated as CASRTRDKNSPLHF.

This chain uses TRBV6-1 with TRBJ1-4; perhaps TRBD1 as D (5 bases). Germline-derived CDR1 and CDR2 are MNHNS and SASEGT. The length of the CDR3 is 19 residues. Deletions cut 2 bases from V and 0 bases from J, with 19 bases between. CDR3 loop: CASSESPGGGMATNEKLFF. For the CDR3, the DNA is TGTGCCAGCAGTGAATCTCCCGGGGGTGGGATGGCAACTAATGAAAAACTGTTTTTT.

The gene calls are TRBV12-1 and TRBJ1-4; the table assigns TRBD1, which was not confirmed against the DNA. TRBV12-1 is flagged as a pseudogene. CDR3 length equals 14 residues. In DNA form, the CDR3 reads TGTGCCAGCAGTCGGACAGTAAGTAATGAAAAACTGTTTTTT. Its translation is CASSRTVSNEKLFF.

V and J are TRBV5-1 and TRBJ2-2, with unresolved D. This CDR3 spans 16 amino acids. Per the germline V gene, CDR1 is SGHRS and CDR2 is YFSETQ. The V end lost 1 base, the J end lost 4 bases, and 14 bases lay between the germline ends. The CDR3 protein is CASSLTTVLGTGELFF. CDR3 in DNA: TGCGCCAGCAGCTTGACGACCGTCCTAGGCACCGGGGAGCTGTTTTTT.

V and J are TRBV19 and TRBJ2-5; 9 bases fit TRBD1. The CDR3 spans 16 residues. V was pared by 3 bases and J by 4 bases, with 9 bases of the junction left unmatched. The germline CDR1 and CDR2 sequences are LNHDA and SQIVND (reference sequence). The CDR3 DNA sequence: TGTGCCAGTAGTATCCGAGACAGGGGGTTACCAGAGACCCAGTACTTC. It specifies CASSIRDRGLPETQYF.

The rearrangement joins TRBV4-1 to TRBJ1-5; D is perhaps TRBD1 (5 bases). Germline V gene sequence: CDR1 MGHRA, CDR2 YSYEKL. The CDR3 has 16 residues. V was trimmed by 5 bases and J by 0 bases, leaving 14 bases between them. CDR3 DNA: TGCGCCAGCAGCGCGGAGGGGATCAATAGCAATCAGCCCCAGCATTTT. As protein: CASSAEGINSNQPQHF.

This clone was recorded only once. CDR3 sequence reads: CASSLEGTASPYEQYF. DNA of the CDR3: TGTGCCAGCAGCTTAGAGGGGACAGCCTCACCTTACGAGCAGTACTTC. The rearrangement links TRBV7-2 to TRBJ2-7; 7 bases line up with TRBD1. V gave up 1 base and J gave up 4 bases; unmatched junction bases: 10. This CDR3 is 16 amino acids long. Germline V gene sequence: CDR1 SGHTA, CDR2 FQGNSA.

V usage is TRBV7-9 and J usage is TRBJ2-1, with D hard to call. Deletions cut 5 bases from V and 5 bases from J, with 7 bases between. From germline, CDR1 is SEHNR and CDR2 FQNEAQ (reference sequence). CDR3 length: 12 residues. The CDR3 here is CASSRSHNEQFF. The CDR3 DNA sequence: TGTGCCAGCAGCCGTAGCCACAATGAGCAGTTCTTC.

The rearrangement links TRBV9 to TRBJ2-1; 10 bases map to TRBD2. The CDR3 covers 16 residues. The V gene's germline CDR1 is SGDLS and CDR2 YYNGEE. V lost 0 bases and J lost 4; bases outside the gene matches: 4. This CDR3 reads CASSVELAGPYNEQFF. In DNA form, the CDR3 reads TGTGCCAGCAGCGTAGAACTAGCGGGACCTTACAATGAGCAGTTCTTC.

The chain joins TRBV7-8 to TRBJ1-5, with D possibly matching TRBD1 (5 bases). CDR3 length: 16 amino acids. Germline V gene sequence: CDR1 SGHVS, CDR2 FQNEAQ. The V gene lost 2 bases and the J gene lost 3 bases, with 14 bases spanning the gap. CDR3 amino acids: CASSLLVRQNNQPQHF. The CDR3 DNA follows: TGTGCCAGCAGCTTATTAGTTAGACAGAACAATCAGCCCCAGCATTTT.

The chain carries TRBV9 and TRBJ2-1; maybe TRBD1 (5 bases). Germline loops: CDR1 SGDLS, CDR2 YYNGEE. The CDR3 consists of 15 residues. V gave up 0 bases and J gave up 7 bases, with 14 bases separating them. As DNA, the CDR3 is TGTGCCAGCAGCGTAGATTTTAGGGGTCTTAATGAGCAGTTCTTC. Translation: CASSVDFRGLNEQFF.

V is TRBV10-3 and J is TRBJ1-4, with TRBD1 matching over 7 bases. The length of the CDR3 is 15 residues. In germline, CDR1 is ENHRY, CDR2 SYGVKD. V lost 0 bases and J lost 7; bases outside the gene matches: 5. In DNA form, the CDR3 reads TGTGCCATCAGTGAGTCTACCAGACAGGGTGAAAAACTGTTTTTT. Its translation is CAISESTRQGEKLFF.

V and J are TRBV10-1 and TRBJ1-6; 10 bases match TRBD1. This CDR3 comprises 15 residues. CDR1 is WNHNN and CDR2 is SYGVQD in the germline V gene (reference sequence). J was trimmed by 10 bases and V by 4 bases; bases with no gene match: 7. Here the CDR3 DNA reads TGCGCCAGCAGTGCCGGGACAGGGGTTGGATCACCCCTCCACTTT. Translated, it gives CASSAGTGVGSPLHF.

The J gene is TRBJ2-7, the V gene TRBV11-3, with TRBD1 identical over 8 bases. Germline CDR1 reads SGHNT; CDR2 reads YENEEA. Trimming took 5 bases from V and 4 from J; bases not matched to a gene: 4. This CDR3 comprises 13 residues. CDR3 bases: TGTGCCAGCAGCGCCCGGACAGGGTACGAGCAGTACTTC. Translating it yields CASSARTGYEQYF. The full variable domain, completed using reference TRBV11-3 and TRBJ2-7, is EAGVVQSPRYKIIEKKQPVAFWCNPISGHNTLYWYLQNLGQGPELLIRYENEEAVDDSQLPKDRFSAERLKGVDSTLKIQPAELGDSAVYLCASSARTGYEQYFGPGTRLTVT.

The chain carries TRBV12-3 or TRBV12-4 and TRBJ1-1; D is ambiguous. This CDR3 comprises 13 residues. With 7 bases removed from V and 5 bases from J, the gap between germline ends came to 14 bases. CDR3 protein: CASTLQVGTEAFF. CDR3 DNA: TGTGCCAGCACCCTCCAGGTTGGAACTGAAGCTTTCTTT.

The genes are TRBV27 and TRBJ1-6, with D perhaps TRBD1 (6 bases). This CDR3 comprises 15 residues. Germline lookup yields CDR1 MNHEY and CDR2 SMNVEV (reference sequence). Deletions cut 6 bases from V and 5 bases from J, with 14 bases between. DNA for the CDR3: TGTGCCAGCAGGACCTCACAGGGAAATAATTCACCCCTCCACTTT. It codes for CASRTSQGNNSPLHF.

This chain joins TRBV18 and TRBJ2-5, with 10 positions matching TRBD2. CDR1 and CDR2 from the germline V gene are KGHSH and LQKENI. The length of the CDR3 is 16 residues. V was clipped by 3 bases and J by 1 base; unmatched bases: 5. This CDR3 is CASSPSQRGGQETQYF. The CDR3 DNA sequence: TGTGCCAGCTCACCGAGCCAGCGGGGGGGCCAAGAGACCCAGTACTTC. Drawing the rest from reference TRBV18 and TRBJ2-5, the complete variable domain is NAGVMQNPRHLVRRRGQEARLRCSPMKGHSHVYWYRQLPEEGLKFMVYLQKENIIDESGMPKERFSAEFPKEGPSILRIQQVVRGDSAAYFCASSPSQRGGQETQYFGPGTRLLVL.

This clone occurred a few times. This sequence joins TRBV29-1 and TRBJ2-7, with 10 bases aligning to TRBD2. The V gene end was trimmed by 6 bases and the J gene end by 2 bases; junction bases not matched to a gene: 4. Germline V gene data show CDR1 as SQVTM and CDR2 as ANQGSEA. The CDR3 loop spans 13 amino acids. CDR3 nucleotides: TGCAGCGTCCCGGGACTAGCGCCCTACGAGCAGTACTTC. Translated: CSVPGLAPYEQYF.

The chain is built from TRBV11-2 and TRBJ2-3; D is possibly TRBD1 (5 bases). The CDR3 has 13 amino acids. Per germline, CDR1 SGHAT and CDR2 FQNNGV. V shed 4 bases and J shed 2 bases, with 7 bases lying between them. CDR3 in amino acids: CASSSGPTDTQYF. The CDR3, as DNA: TGTGCCAGCAGCTCAGGGCCCACAGATACGCAGTATTTT.

This CDR3 is CASSVPGRYGYTF. CDR3 bases: TGTGCCAGCAGCGTTCCAGGGCGCTATGGCTACACCTTC. The chain carries TRBV28 and TRBJ1-2, with a tentative D call TRBD1 (5 bases). Germline V gene data show CDR1 as MDHEN and CDR2 as SYDVKM. The CDR3 is 13 residues long. V was cut by 6 bases and J by 4 bases, with 12 bases left in between.

CDR3 loop: CASSLARQGSNTGELFF. DNA for the CDR3: TGTGCCAGCAGCTTAGCGAGACAGGGGTCAAACACCGGGGAGCTGTTTTTT. The V call is TRBV7-9, the J call TRBJ2-2, with TRBD1 matching over 8 bases. This CDR3 is built from 17 residues. Germline CDR1 is SEHNR and CDR2 is FQNEAQ (reference sequence). V was pared by 0 bases and J by 2 bases, with 5 bases of the junction left unmatched.

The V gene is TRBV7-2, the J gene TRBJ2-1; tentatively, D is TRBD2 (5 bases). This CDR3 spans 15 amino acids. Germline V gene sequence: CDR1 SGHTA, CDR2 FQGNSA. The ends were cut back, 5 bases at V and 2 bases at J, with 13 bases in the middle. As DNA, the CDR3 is TGTGCCAGCAGCCTCGGCGGGCGTGCCTACAATGAGCAGTTCTTC. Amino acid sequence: CASSLGGRAYNEQFF.

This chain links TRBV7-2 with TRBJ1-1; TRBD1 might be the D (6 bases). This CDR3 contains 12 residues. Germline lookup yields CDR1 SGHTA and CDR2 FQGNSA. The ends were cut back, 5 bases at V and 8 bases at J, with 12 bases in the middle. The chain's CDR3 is CASSDHREEAFF. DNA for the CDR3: TGTGCCAGCAGCGACCACAGGGAAGAAGCTTTCTTT.

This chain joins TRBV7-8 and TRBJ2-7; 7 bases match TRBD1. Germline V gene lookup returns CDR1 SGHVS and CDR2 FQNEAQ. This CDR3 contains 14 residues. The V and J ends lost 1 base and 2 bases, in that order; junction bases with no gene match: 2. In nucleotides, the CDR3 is TGTGCCAGCAGCTTAGGCCAGGGGGCCTACGAGCAGTACTTC. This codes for CASSLGQGAYEQYF.

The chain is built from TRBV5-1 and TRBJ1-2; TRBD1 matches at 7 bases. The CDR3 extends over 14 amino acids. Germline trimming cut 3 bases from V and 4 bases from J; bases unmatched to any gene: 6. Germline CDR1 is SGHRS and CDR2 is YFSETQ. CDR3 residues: CASSSGDSFYGYTF. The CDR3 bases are TGCGCCAGCAGCTCGGGGGACAGCTTCTATGGCTACACCTTC.

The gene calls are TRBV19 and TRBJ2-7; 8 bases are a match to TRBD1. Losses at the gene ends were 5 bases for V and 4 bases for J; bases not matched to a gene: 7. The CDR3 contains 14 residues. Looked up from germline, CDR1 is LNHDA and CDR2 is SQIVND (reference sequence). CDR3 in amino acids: CASSLRQGRYEQYF. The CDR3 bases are TGTGCCAGTAGTCTCCGACAGGGGAGGTACGAGCAGTACTTC.

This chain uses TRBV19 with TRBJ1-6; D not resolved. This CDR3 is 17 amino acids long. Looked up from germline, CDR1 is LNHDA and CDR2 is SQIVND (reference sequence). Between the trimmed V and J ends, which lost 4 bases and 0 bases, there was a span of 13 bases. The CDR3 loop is CASSRQAQSSYNSPLHF. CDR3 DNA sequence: TGTGCCAGTAGTAGGCAGGCCCAGAGCTCCTATAATTCACCCCTCCACTTT.

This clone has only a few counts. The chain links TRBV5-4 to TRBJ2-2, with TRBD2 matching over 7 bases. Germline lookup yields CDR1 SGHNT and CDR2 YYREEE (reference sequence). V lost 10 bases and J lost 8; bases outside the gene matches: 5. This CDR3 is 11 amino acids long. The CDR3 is CAGGGPGELFF. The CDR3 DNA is TGTGCCGGCGGGGGACCGGGGGAGCTGTTTTTT.